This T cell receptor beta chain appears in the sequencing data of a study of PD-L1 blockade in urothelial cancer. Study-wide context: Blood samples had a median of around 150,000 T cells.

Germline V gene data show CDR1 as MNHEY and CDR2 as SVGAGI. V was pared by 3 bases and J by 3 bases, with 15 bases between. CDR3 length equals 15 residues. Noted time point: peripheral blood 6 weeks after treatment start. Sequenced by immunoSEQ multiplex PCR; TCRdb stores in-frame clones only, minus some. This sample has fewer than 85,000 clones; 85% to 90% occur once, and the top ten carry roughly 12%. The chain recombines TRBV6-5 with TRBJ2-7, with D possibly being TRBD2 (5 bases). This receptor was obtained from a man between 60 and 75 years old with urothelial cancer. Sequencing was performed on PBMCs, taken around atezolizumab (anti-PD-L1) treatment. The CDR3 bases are TGTGCCAGCAGTTATAGGGTCCCGGGGAGCTACGAGCAGTACTTC. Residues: CASSYRVPGSYEQYF.